This TCR beta chain was identified in a study of type 1 regulatory T cells. On this clonotype itself: Its antigen remains unknown. One end of the junction is discordant with germline, which a read error may explain.

TCRdb re-called the reads through MiXCR, storing one row per CDR3 protein. The data contain about 68,000 distinct CDR3 sequences, 50% to 70% of them singletons. Sequencing was performed on cultured T cells, either the whole culture or a sorted T cell fraction (not recorded which). Subset meaning: Tr1-enriched cell product generated in vitro against host alloantigens. This receptor was obtained from a human donor in good health.

CDR3 bases: TGTGCCACACTGACTAGCGGGAGGGCCGTTATCTTC. Residues: CATLTSGRAVIF. This chain uses TRBV6-1 with TRBJ2-7; 14 positions match TRBD2. Germline CDR1 is MNHNS and CDR2 is SASEGT. This CDR3 has 12 amino acids.